What follows are 3 T cell receptor beta chains derived from one specimen sequenced in a study of PD-L1 blockade in urothelial cancer. Clones were sequenced by immunoSEQ multiplex PCR, and TCRdb holds only the in-frame ones, with some missing. Of 45,000 to 60,000 clones in the sample, about 80% are singletons; the top ten hold 5% to 7.5%. Sequencing used PBMCs, obtained around atezolizumab (anti-PD-L1) treatment. These receptors were collected from a man aged 35-49 years with urothelial cancer.

The chain links TRBV9 to TRBJ2-1; TRBD2 might be the D (6 bases). Looked up from germline, CDR1 is SGDLS and CDR2 is YYNGEE. The CDR3 is made up of 18 amino acids. The V end lost 0 bases, the J end lost 7 bases, and 23 bases lay between the germline ends. The CDR3 DNA reads as TGTGCCAGCAGCGTAGGACCAGGAGGTCGGGAGAGAGGGAATGAGCAGTTCTTC. This encodes CASSVGPGGRERGNEQFF.

V and J are TRBV18 and TRBJ1-5; the D gene is possibly TRBD1 (6 bases). This CDR3 has 14 amino acids. Per the germline V gene, CDR1 is KGHSH and CDR2 is LQKENI. V lost 3 bases and J lost 3, with 9 bases in between. CDR3 sequence reads: CASSPDSVNQPQHF. The CDR3 DNA reads TGTGCCAGCTCACCGGACAGCGTCAATCAGCCCCAGCATTTT.

The chain joins TRBV9 to TRBJ1-1, with unresolved D. This CDR3 comprises 15 residues. Trimming removed 0 bases at V and 5 bases at J, with 14 bases between. The germline CDR1 and CDR2 sequences are SGDLS and YYNGEE. The CDR3 DNA sequence: TGTGCCAGCAGCGTAGCTGCGGGGATACGGACTGAAGCTTTCTTT. This codes for CASSVAAGIRTEAFF.